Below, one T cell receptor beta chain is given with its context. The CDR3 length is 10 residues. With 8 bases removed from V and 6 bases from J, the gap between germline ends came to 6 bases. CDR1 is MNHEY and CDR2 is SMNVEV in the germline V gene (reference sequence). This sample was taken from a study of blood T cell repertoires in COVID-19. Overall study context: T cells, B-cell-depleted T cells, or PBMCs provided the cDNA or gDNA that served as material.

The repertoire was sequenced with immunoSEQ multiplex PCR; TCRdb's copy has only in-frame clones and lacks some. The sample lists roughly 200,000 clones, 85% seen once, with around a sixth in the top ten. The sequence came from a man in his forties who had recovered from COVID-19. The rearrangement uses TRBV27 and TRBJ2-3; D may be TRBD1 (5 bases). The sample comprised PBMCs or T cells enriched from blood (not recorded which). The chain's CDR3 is CASQGDTQYF. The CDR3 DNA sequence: TGTGCCAGCCAGGGCGATACGCAGTATTTT.